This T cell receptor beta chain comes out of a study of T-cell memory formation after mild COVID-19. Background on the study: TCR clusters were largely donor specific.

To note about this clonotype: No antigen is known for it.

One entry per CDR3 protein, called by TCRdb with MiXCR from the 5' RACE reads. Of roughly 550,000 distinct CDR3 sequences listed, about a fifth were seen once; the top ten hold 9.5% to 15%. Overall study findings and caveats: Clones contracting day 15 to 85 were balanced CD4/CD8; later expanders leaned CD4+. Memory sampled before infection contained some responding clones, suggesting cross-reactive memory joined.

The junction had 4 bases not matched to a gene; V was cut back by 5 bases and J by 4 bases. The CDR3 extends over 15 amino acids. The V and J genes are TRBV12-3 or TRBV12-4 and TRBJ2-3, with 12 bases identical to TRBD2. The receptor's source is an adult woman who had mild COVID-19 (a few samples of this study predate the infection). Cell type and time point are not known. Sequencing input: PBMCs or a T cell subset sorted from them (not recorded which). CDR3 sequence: CASSILAGGADTQYF. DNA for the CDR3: TGTGCCAGCAGTATACTAGCGGGGGGTGCAGATACGCAGTATTTT.